The rows below give T cell receptor beta chains drawn from one sample of a study of post-analysis software for immune sequencing data. TCRdb reprocessed the PCR reads via MiXCR and lists one record per CDR3 protein. The sample has more than 350,000 distinct CDR3 sequences, less than 40% seen once. Sequencing was performed on blood. The receptors were gathered from a girl aged 2 to 10 with multiple sclerosis. Each CDR3 is given with its conserved first and last residue. The D gene is left open where the match is weak. Size tells how often a clone was seen (once, few, many) or the class of an expanded clone, and some rows leave it out.

J gene: TRBJ2-4
D gene: TRBD1
clone size: NA
V gene: TRBV28
CDR3 protein: CASLTGTGERNIQYF
CDR3 DNA: TGTGCCAGCCTCACCGGGACAGGGGAGCGGAACATTCAGTACTTC

J gene: TRBJ1-2
D gene: NA
clone size: NA
V gene: TRBV30
CDR3 protein: CAWSGAGEVGYTF
CDR3 DNA: TGTGCCTGGAGCGGGGCAGGGGAAGTTGGCTACACCTTC

J gene: TRBJ1-2
D gene: NA
clone size: few
V gene: TRBV20-1
CDR3 protein: CSAGGHTLIGGYTF
CDR3 DNA: TGCAGTGCCGGTGGTCATACTCTAATTGGGGGCTACACCTTC

J gene: TRBJ2-6
D gene: NA
clone size: NA
V gene: TRBV4-1
CDR3 protein: CASSLLGSGANVLTF
CDR3 DNA: TGCGCCAGCAGCCTCCTTGGGTCTGGGGCCAACGTCCTGACTTTC

J gene: TRBJ2-7
D gene: TRBD2
clone size: NA
V gene: TRBV20-1
CDR3 protein: CSARDYNSGDYEQYF
CDR3 DNA: TGCAGTGCTAGAGACTACAATAGCGGGGATTACGAGCAGTACTTC

J gene: TRBJ2-1
D gene: NA
clone size: NA
V gene: TRBV29-1
CDR3 protein: CSVNRAYNEQFF
CDR3 DNA: TGCAGCGTTAACCGGGCCTACAATGAGCAGTTCTTC

J gene: TRBJ2-5
D gene: TRBD2
clone size: NA
V gene: TRBV27
CDR3 protein: CASKKTSGPEETQYF
CDR3 DNA: TGTGCCAGCAAAAAGACTAGCGGGCCCGAAGAGACCCAGTACTTC

J gene: TRBJ2-1
D gene: NA
clone size: NA
V gene: TRBV11-2
CDR3 protein: CASSYPRQGSQRDTSYNEQFF
CDR3 DNA: TGTGCCAGCAGCTACCCGCGACAGGGCAGTCAGCGGGATACCTCCTACAATGAGCAGTTCTTC

J gene: TRBJ2-7
D gene: TRBD1
clone size: NA
V gene: TRBV29-1
CDR3 protein: CSVAHPGTGLKYEQYF
CDR3 DNA: TGCAGCGTTGCCCACCCAGGGACAGGGCTTAAGTACGAGCAGTACTTC

J gene: TRBJ2-1
D gene: NA
clone size: many
V gene: TRBV5-1
CDR3 protein: CASSLALGEQFF
CDR3 DNA: TGCGCCAGCAGCTTGGCGCTAGGTGAGCAGTTCTTC

J gene: TRBJ2-7
D gene: TRBD2
clone size: few
V gene: TRBV9
CDR3 protein: CASSGGPRAGYYEQYF
CDR3 DNA: TGTGCCAGCAGCGGGGGCCCGAGAGCGGGATACTACGAGCAGTACTTC

J gene: TRBJ2-1
D gene: TRBD1
clone size: NA
V gene: TRBV7-3
CDR3 protein: CASSARQGGQEQFF
CDR3 DNA: TGTGCCAGCAGTGCCCGACAGGGCGGCCAAGAGCAGTTCTTC

J gene: TRBJ2-3
D gene: NA
clone size: once
V gene: TRBV7-7
CDR3 protein: CASSLKRWDTQYF
CDR3 DNA: TGTGCTAGCAGCTTAAAGAGATGGGATACGCAGTATTTT

J gene: TRBJ2-3
D gene: TRBD1
clone size: few
V gene: TRBV11-2
CDR3 protein: CASSLEQGTVTDLTDTQYF
CDR3 DNA: TGTGCCAGCAGCTTAGAGCAGGGGACAGTCACCGACCTAACAGATACGCAGTATTTT

J gene: TRBJ1-2
D gene: NA
clone size: few
V gene: TRBV5-1
CDR3 protein: CASSLYGPPSHGYTF
CDR3 DNA: TGCGCCAGCAGCTTATATGGTCCACCCTCCCATGGCTACACCTTC

J gene: TRBJ2-1
D gene: NA
clone size: NA
V gene: TRBV24-1
CDR3 protein: CATSDWSSEQFF
CDR3 DNA: TGTGCCACCAGTGATTGGAGCTCTGAGCAGTTCTTC